This T cell receptor (beta chain) was observed in a study of a mutant IDH1 vaccine in newly diagnosed glioma. For the study at large: Eight vaccinations went to patients in weeks 1, 3, 5, 7, 11, 15, 19, 23. Vaccines began 4-6 weeks after radiotherapy alone, or with temozolomide cycles. Patients were pretreated with radiotherapy, temozolomide, or both, mostly both. Findings of the study overall: There were vaccine-induced immune responses in approximately 95% of the patients.

Assay: immunoSEQ multiplex PCR; the TCRdb copy retains only in-frame clones and omits some. The data show some 80,000 clones, approximately 85% seen once. Between the trimmed V and J ends, which lost 5 bases and 8 bases, there was a span of 15 bases. Germline CDR1 and CDR2: MNHNS and SASEGT. This CDR3 spans 13 amino acids. As to this clone: As yet, its antigen is unknown.

The time point denotes: week 23, last vaccination. Topical imiquimod accompanied each vaccine dose, which consisted of 300 ug of mutant IDH1 20-mer peptide. This sequence was found in a woman aged 50 to 65 with glioma. V gene TRBV6-1 combines with J gene TRBJ1-1; perhaps TRBD1 as D (6 bases). The sequencing here drew on PBMCs, taken from a glioma patient whose treatment included an IDH1 peptide vaccine. CDR3 nucleotide sequence: TGTGCCAGCAGTCCCCGGGGAGGGGGGGAAGCTTTCTTT. The encoded protein is CASSPRGGGEAFF.